These T cell receptor beta chains were read from a single sample in a study of T cell responses to AZD1222 COVID-19 vaccine. Here immunoSEQ multiplex PCR was the method, and the copy in TCRdb shows in-frame clones only, minus some. The table shows 100,000 to 140,000 clones, with around 92% occurring only once. The sample consisted of peripheral blood, taken 28 days after the second AZD1222 dose. These TCRs come from an adult who received the AZD1222 COVID-19 vaccine. The CDR3 runs from the conserved cysteine through the conserved F or W. Fields, in order: clone size, V gene, J gene, D gene, CDR3 protein, CDR3 DNA. D genes are given only for firm matches. Expanded clones are given a class, and other clones once, few, many or no size at all.

abundance: few
v_gene: TRBV7-8
j_gene: TRBJ2-2
d_gene: TRBD2
CDR3aa: CASSRGLAGNTGELFF
CDR3nt: TGTGCCAGCAGCCGGGGACTAGCGGGGAACACCGGGGAGCTGTTTTTT

abundance: .
v_gene: TRBV7-9
j_gene: TRBJ1-6
d_gene: TRBD1
CDR3aa: CASSDRGPPYNSPLHF
CDR3nt: TGTGCCAGCAGCGACAGGGGGCCCCCCTATAATTCACCCCTCCACTTT

abundance: .
v_gene: TRBV28
j_gene: TRBJ1-1
d_gene: .
CDR3aa: CASGSRVTEAFF
CDR3nt: TGTGCCAGCGGGTCCAGGGTAACTGAAGCTTTCTTT

abundance: .
v_gene: TRBV29-1
j_gene: TRBJ2-3
d_gene: TRBD2
CDR3aa: CSSKGAGGTDTQYF
CDR3nt: TGCAGCTCAAAAGGAGCGGGGGGTACAGATACGCAGTATTTT

abundance: .
v_gene: TRBV6-5
j_gene: TRBJ2-5
d_gene: .
CDR3aa: CASSPGRAETQYF
CDR3nt: TGTGCCAGCAGTCCCGGAAGGGCAGAGACCCAGTACTTC

abundance: .
v_gene: TRBV12-3/TRBV12-4
j_gene: TRBJ1-2
d_gene: .
CDR3aa: CASSSTAPRGYTF
CDR3nt: TGTGCCAGCAGTTCGACAGCCCCGCGAGGCTACACCTTC

abundance: .
v_gene: TRBV2
j_gene: TRBJ2-1
d_gene: TRBD2
CDR3aa: CASSASGRASEQFF
CDR3nt: TGTGCCAGCAGTGCCAGCGGGAGGGCCAGTGAGCAGTTCTTC

abundance: .
v_gene: TRBV30
j_gene: TRBJ1-6
d_gene: .
CDR3aa: CAWSWAGDSPLHF
CDR3nt: TGTGCCTGGAGTTGGGCAGGGGATTCACCCCTCCACTTT

abundance: once
v_gene: TRBV5-4
j_gene: TRBJ2-3
d_gene: TRBD2
CDR3aa: CASSFGGDTDTQYF
CDR3nt: TGTGCCAGCAGCTTTGGGGGGGACACAGATACGCAGTATTTT

abundance: once
v_gene: TRBV15
j_gene: TRBJ2-5
d_gene: TRBD1
CDR3aa: CATSRDRGQGRETQYF
CDR3nt: TGTGCCACCAGCAGAGATAGGGGACAGGGCAGGGAGACCCAGTACTTC

abundance: .
v_gene: TRBV5-1
j_gene: TRBJ2-1
d_gene: .
CDR3aa: CASSLAVRSVGDNEQFF
CDR3nt: TGCGCCAGCAGCTTGGCCGTCAGGTCGGTAGGGGACAATGAGCAGTTCTTC

abundance: few
v_gene: TRBV9
j_gene: TRBJ1-3
d_gene: .
CDR3aa: CASSVGETGNTIYF
CDR3nt: TGTGCCAGCAGCGTAGGTGAAACTGGAAACACCATATATTTT

abundance: once
v_gene: TRBV2
j_gene: TRBJ1-6
d_gene: TRBD1
CDR3aa: CASRGTGNNSPLHF
CDR3nt: TGTGCCAGCAGGGGGACAGGGAATAATTCACCCCTCCACTTT

abundance: .
v_gene: TRBV6-1
j_gene: TRBJ1-1
d_gene: TRBD1
CDR3aa: CASSERTGMVAFF
CDR3nt: TGTGCCAGCAGTGAGAGGACAGGGATGGTAGCTTTCTTT

abundance: .
v_gene: TRBV6-4
j_gene: TRBJ1-2
d_gene: .
CDR3aa: CARDPRANYGYTF
CDR3nt: TGTGCCAGGGACCCAAGAGCTAACTATGGCTACACCTTC

abundance: .
v_gene: TRBV10-3
j_gene: TRBJ1-2
d_gene: .
CDR3aa: CAIREQETANYGYTF
CDR3nt: TGTGCCATCAGGGAACAGGAAACAGCTAACTATGGCTACACCTTC

abundance: .
v_gene: TRBV7-8
j_gene: TRBJ2-7
d_gene: TRBD1
CDR3aa: CASSLEGDRATSYEQYF
CDR3nt: TGTGCCAGCAGCTTAGAAGGCGACAGGGCGACATCCTACGAGCAGTACTTC

abundance: .
v_gene: TRBV7-9
j_gene: TRBJ2-7
d_gene: .
CDR3aa: CASSLDYITAREQYF
CDR3nt: TGTGCCAGCAGCTTAGACTATATTACCGCGAGGGAGCAGTACTTC

abundance: .
v_gene: TRBV7-9
j_gene: TRBJ2-5
d_gene: .
CDR3aa: CASSLSQGRETQYF
CDR3nt: TGTGCCAGCAGCTTGAGTCAGGGGCGAGAGACCCAGTACTTC

abundance: .
v_gene: TRBV19
j_gene: TRBJ1-6
d_gene: .
CDR3aa: CASRQGMTIYNSPLHF
CDR3nt: TGTGCCAGTAGGCAGGGGATGACTATCTATAATTCACCCCTCCACTTT

abundance: .
v_gene: TRBV5-4
j_gene: TRBJ2-5
d_gene: .
CDR3aa: CASSVGPLRETQYF
CDR3nt: TGTGCCAGCAGCGTCGGGCCTCTAAGGGAGACCCAGTACTTC

abundance: .
v_gene: TRBV28
j_gene: TRBJ1-2
d_gene: TRBD1
CDR3aa: CASSPDRGLGGYTF
CDR3nt: TGTGCCAGCAGTCCTGACAGGGGGCTTGGAGGCTACACCTTC

abundance: .
v_gene: TRBV4-1
j_gene: TRBJ2-1
d_gene: .
CDR3aa: CASSQAYEQFF
CDR3nt: TGCGCCAGCAGCCAAGCTTATGAGCAGTTCTTC

abundance: .
v_gene: TRBV25-1
j_gene: TRBJ2-1
d_gene: TRBD2
CDR3aa: CASSESSGSSEQFF
CDR3nt: TGTGCCAGCAGTGAATCTAGCGGGAGCAGTGAGCAGTTCTTC

abundance: .
v_gene: TRBV7-8
j_gene: TRBJ2-7
d_gene: .
CDR3aa: CASSLVAAYAEQYF
CDR3nt: TGTGCCAGCAGCTTAGTAGCGGCGTACGCCGAGCAGTACTTC

abundance: .
v_gene: TRBV5-1
j_gene: TRBJ1-1
d_gene: TRBD1
CDR3aa: CASSLFGKGQGRLMNTEAFF
CDR3nt: TGCGCCAGCAGCTTGTTCGGGAAGGGACAGGGCCGACTAATGAACACTGAAGCTTTCTTT

abundance: .
v_gene: TRBV10-3
j_gene: TRBJ1-2
d_gene: .
CDR3aa: CAISESTPGYHGYTF
CDR3nt: TGTGCCATCAGTGAGTCGACACCAGGGTACCATGGCTACACCTTC

abundance: .
v_gene: TRBV7-6
j_gene: TRBJ2-7
d_gene: .
CDR3aa: CASGRRGDSYEQYF
CDR3nt: TGTGCCAGCGGTCGTCGAGGGGACTCCTACGAGCAGTACTTC

abundance: .
v_gene: TRBV6-2/TRBV6-3
j_gene: TRBJ2-3
d_gene: TRBD2
CDR3aa: CASSYPGLAGIDTQYF
CDR3nt: TGTGCCAGCAGTTACCCCGGACTAGCGGGAATAGATACGCAGTATTTT

abundance: few
v_gene: TRBV2
j_gene: TRBJ1-4
d_gene: .
CDR3aa: CASFAGNEKLFF
CDR3nt: TGTGCCAGCTTTGCAGGGAATGAAAAACTGTTTTTT

abundance: .
v_gene: TRBV11-2
j_gene: TRBJ2-7
d_gene: .
CDR3aa: CASSLYEQYF
CDR3nt: TGTGCCAGCAGTCTCTACGAGCAGTACTTC

abundance: .
v_gene: TRBV6-1
j_gene: TRBJ1-2
d_gene: .
CDR3aa: CASSDIGGHEGYTF
CDR3nt: TGTGCCAGCAGTGATATTGGAGGTCATGAAGGCTACACCTTC

abundance: .
v_gene: TRBV7-3
j_gene: TRBJ2-6
d_gene: .
CDR3aa: CASSLDRSSGANVLTF
CDR3nt: TGTGCCAGCAGCTTGGACCGATCCTCTGGGGCCAACGTCCTGACTTTC

abundance: few
v_gene: TRBV28
j_gene: TRBJ1-6
d_gene: TRBD1
CDR3aa: CASSFPTTGVNSPLHF
CDR3nt: TGTGCCAGCAGTTTCCCGACGACAGGGGTGAATTCACCCCTCCACTTT

abundance: .
v_gene: TRBV20-1
j_gene: TRBJ1-3
d_gene: .
CDR3aa: CSAASGNTIYF
CDR3nt: TGCAGTGCTGCCTCTGGAAACACCATATATTTT

abundance: .
v_gene: TRBV6-4
j_gene: TRBJ1-5
d_gene: .
CDR3aa: CASSAEGGQPQHF
CDR3nt: TGTGCCAGCAGTGCGGAGGGGGGACAGCCCCAGCATTTT

abundance: few
v_gene: TRBV3-1/TRBV3-2
j_gene: TRBJ2-3
d_gene: TRBD2
CDR3aa: CASSQDLLLAGGPTQYF
CDR3nt: TGTGCCAGCAGCCAAGATCTGTTATTAGCGGGGGGCCCGACGCAGTATTTT

abundance: .
v_gene: TRBV21-1
j_gene: TRBJ2-5
d_gene: .
CDR3aa: CASSKEVGGRARETQYF
CDR3nt: TGTGCCAGCAGCAAAGAGGTCGGCGGGAGGGCTAGGGAGACCCAGTACTTC

abundance: few
v_gene: TRBV19
j_gene: TRBJ2-7
d_gene: .
CDR3aa: CASSKGGWQGGSYEQYF
CDR3nt: TGTGCCAGTAGTAAAGGGGGGTGGCAGGGTGGATCCTACGAGCAGTACTTC

abundance: once
v_gene: TRBV5-6
j_gene: TRBJ2-1
d_gene: .
CDR3aa: CASSFRGISYNEQFF
CDR3nt: TGTGCCAGCAGCTTTCGGGGGATTAGTTACAATGAGCAGTTCTTC

abundance: .
v_gene: TRBV12-3/TRBV12-4
j_gene: TRBJ2-1
d_gene: .
CDR3aa: CASSLWGLEQFF
CDR3nt: TGTGCCAGCAGTTTATGGGGGCTTGAGCAGTTCTTC

abundance: .
v_gene: TRBV19
j_gene: TRBJ1-4
d_gene: .
CDR3aa: CASSMDRSLSKLFF
CDR3nt: TGTGCCAGTAGTATGGACAGATCACTATCGAAACTGTTTTTT

abundance: once
v_gene: TRBV4-2
j_gene: TRBJ2-7
d_gene: TRBD2
CDR3aa: CASSQDLDREGPYEQYF
CDR3nt: TGTGCCAGCAGCCAAGATTTGGACCGGGAGGGCCCTTATGAGCAGTACTTC

abundance: once
v_gene: TRBV18
j_gene: TRBJ2-2
d_gene: .
CDR3aa: CASSPTSSANTGELFF
CDR3nt: TGTGCCAGCTCACCAACCAGTAGCGCGAACACCGGGGAGCTGTTTTTT

abundance: .
v_gene: TRBV29-1
j_gene: TRBJ2-7
d_gene: TRBD1
CDR3aa: CSAIPGQGSYEQYF
CDR3nt: TGCAGCGCTATACCGGGACAGGGTTCCTACGAGCAGTACTTC

abundance: .
v_gene: TRBV7-7
j_gene: TRBJ2-1
d_gene: TRBD2
CDR3aa: CASSLWKPCWTSSYNEQFF
CDR3nt: TGTGCTAGCAGCTTATGGAAACCTTGTTGGACTAGCTCCTACAATGAGCAGTTCTTC

abundance: few
v_gene: TRBV4-3
j_gene: TRBJ2-1
d_gene: .
CDR3aa: CASSPRADGRVDEQFF
CDR3nt: TGCGCCAGCAGCCCCCGAGCTGATGGGCGGGTGGATGAGCAGTTCTTC

abundance: .
v_gene: TRBV12-5
j_gene: TRBJ1-5
d_gene: TRBD1
CDR3aa: CASGPGQYNQPQHF
CDR3nt: TGTGCTAGTGGCCCGGGACAGTACAATCAGCCCCAGCATTTT

abundance: few
v_gene: TRBV13
j_gene: TRBJ2-1
d_gene: .
CDR3aa: CASSRGRGRQNNEQFF
CDR3nt: TGTGCCAGCAGCCGCGGACGAGGGCGACAAAACAATGAGCAGTTCTTC

abundance: .
v_gene: TRBV3-1/TRBV3-2
j_gene: TRBJ2-1
d_gene: TRBD2
CDR3aa: CASSQRLAAYRNEQFF
CDR3nt: TGTGCCAGCAGCCAACGACTAGCGGCTTATAGGAATGAGCAGTTCTTC

abundance: .
v_gene: TRBV2
j_gene: TRBJ1-6
d_gene: TRBD1
CDR3aa: CASYGQGLAPLHF
CDR3nt: TGTGCCAGCTATGGACAGGGCCTAGCCCCCCTCCACTTT

abundance: .
v_gene: TRBV19
j_gene: TRBJ2-2
d_gene: TRBD2
CDR3aa: CASSIDRGGRHTGELFF
CDR3nt: TGTGCCAGTAGTATAGATCGGGGCGGGAGGCACACCGGGGAGCTGTTTTTT